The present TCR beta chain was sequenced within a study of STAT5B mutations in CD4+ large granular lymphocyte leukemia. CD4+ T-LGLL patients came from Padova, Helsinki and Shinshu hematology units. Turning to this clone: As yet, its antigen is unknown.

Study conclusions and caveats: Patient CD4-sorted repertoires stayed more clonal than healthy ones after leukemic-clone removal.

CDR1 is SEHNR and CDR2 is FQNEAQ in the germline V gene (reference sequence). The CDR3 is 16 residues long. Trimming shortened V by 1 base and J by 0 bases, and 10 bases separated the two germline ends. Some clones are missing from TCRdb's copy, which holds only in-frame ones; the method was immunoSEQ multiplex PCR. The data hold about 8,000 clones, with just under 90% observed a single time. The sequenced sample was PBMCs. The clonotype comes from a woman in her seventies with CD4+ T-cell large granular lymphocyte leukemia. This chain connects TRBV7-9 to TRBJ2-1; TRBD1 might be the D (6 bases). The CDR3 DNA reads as TGTGCCAGCAGCTTAGACAGGGTGAGCTCCTACAATGAGCAGTTCTTC. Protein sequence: CASSLDRVSSYNEQFF.